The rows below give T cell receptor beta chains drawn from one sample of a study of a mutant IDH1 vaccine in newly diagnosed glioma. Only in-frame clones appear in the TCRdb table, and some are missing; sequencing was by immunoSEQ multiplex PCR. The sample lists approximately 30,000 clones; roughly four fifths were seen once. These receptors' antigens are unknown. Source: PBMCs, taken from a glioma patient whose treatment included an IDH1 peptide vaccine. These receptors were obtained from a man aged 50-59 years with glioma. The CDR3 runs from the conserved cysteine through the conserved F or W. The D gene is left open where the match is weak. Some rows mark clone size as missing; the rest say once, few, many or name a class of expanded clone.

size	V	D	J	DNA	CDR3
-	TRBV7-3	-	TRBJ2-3	TGTGCCAGCAGCTTAAAAAGGGGAGATACGCAGTATTTT	CASSLKRGDTQYF
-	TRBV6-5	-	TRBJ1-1	TGTGCCGCACAATCAAACACTGAAGCTTTCTTT	CAAQSNTEAFF
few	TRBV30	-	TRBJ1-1	TGTGCCTGGATCAAAGGGGAGAACACTGAAGCTTTCTTT	CAWIKGENTEAFF
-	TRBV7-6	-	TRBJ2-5	TGTGCCAGCAGCTTAAGAACAGGGACATCCCAAGAGACCCAGTACTTC	CASSLRTGTSQETQYF
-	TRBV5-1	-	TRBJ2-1	TGCGCCAGCAGCTTGGACAGCGGTTCAAACAATGAGCAGTTCTTC	CASSLDSGSNNEQFF
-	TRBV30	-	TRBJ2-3	TGTGCCTGGAGTCACACAGATACGCAGTATTTT	CAWSHTDTQYF
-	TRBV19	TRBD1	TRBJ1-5	TGTGCCAGTAGCCGGGACAGCCCCTATCAGCCCCAGCATTTT	CASSRDSPYQPQHF
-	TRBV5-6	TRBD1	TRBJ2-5	TGTGCCAGCAGCTTGGTTCAGGGGGCGGGGGAGACCCAGTACTTC	CASSLVQGAGETQYF
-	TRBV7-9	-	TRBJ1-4	TGTGCCAGCAGCCTACCCCAAGGGGCAGATGGTGAAAAACTGTTTTTT	CASSLPQGADGEKLFF
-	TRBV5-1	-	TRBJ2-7	TGCGCCAGCAGCTTGGCTCTATTCGGGTGGTACGAGCAGTACTTC	CASSLALFGWYEQYF
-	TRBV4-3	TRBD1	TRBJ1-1	TGCGCCAGCAGCCATGGACAGGGTCTAGGTGAAGCTTTCTTT	CASSHGQGLGEAFF
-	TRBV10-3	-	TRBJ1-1	TGTGCCATCAGTGCTGACACTGAAGCTTTCTTT	CAISADTEAFF
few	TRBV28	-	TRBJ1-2	TGTGCCAGCCGCTTGGGCGGAAACTATGGCTACACCTTC	CASRLGGNYGYTF
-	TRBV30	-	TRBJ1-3	TGTGCCTGGAGCGGGACCCGCTCTGGAAACACCATATATTTT	CAWSGTRSGNTIYF
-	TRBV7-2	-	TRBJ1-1	TGTGCCAGCAGCTTAGCCGGGGGTTTGAACACTGAAGCTTTCTTT	CASSLAGGLNTEAFF
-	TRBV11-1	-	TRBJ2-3	TGTGCCAGCAGCCCCTACAGGGGGGAGGGTACGCAGTATTTT	CASSPYRGEGTQYF
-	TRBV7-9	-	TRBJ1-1	TGTGCCAGCAGCGGTGGGAGCGGGGAAGCTTTCTTT	CASSGGSGEAFF
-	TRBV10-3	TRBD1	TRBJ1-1	TGTGCCATCAGTGGGACAGGCTTGAACACTGAAGCTTTCTTT	CAISGTGLNTEAFF
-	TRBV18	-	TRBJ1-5	TGTGCCAGCTCACCACCGTCCGGGGGTAGCAATCAGCCCCAGCATTTT	CASSPPSGGSNQPQHF
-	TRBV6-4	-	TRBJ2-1	TGTGCCAGCACCGCTCCGGATGGCGGGGTCTTATCCTACAATGAGCAGTTCTTC	CASTAPDGGVLSYNEQFF
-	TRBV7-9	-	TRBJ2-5	TGTGCCAGCAGCCCGTTGAGGGGAGAGACCCAGTACTTC	CASSPLRGETQYF
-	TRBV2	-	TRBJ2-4	TGTGCCAGCAGTGAATACGACCTAGCCAAAAACATTCAGTACTTC	CASSEYDLAKNIQYF
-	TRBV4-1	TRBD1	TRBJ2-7	TGCGCCAGCAGCCAACCCCGACAGGGTACCTACGAGCAGTACTTC	CASSQPRQGTYEQYF
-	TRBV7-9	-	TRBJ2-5	TGTGCCAGCAACCGAGGGTACCAAGAGACCCAGTACTTC	CASNRGYQETQYF
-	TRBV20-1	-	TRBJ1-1	TGCAGTGCTAGAGCCAGCACTGAAGCTTTCTTT	CSARASTEAFF
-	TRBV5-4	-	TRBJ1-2	TGTGCCAGCAGCCCGCAAGGCTCGGTAGCCTATGGCTACACCTTC	CASSPQGSVAYGYTF
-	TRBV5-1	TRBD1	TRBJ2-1	TGCGCCAGCAGCTTGGGGGGACAGGCTGTCGGCATTGAGCAGTTCTTC	CASSLGGQAVGIEQFF
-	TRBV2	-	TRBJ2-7	TGTGCCATCCAGTGGAGACAGGAGACCTACGAGCAGTACTTC	CAIQWRQETYEQYF
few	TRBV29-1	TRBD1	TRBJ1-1	TGCAGCGTTCCGGGGACAGTTGAAGCTTTCTTT	CSVPGTVEAFF
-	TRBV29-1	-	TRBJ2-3	TGCAGCGTTGCGGGGGTTGGGAGCACAGATACGCAGTATTTT	CSVAGVGSTDTQYF
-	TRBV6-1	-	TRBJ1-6	TGTGCCAGCAGTGAATTGGGGGTTTCACCCCTCCACTTT	CASSELGVSPLHF
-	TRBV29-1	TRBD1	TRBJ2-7	TGCAGCGTCGCACAGGGGGTCTCCTACGAGCAGTACTTC	CSVAQGVSYEQYF
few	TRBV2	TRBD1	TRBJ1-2	TGTGCCAGCAGTACGGACAGGAAAAGCTATGGCTACACCTTC	CASSTDRKSYGYTF
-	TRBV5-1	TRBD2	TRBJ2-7	TGCGCCAGCAGTTCAGGACTAGCGGCTGCCTGGGGCCACGAGCAGTACTTC	CASSSGLAAAWGHEQYF
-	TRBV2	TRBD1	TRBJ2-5	TGTGCCATCCAGACAGGGACCCAAGAGACCCAGTACTTC	CAIQTGTQETQYF
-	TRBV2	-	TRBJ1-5	TGTGCCAGCAGTGAAATGGGGGTGAGCAATCAGCCCCAGCATTTT	CASSEMGVSNQPQHF
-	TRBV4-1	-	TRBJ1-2	TGCGCCAGCAGCCAGCGGGAACAGTTTAACTATGGCTACACCTTC	CASSQREQFNYGYTF
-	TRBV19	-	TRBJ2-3	TGTGCCAGTGGTTCTTCAGGGGCAGATACGCAGTATTTT	CASGSSGADTQYF
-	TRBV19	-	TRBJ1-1	TGTGCCAGTAGTATTAGGACAGCCTCGAACACTGAAGCTTTCTTT	CASSIRTASNTEAFF
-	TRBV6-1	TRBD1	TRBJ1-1	TGTGCCAGCAGGCCGACAGGGGAGGTTGGGACTGAAGCTTTCTTT	CASRPTGEVGTEAFF
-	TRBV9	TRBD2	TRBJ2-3	TGTGCCAGCAGCCTAAGGACTAGCTCAGATACGCAGTATTTT	CASSLRTSSDTQYF
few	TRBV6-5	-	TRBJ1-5	TGTGCCAGCAGCCCCCGGGACAGCAATCAGCCCCAGCATTTT	CASSPRDSNQPQHF
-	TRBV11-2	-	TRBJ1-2	TGTGCCAGCAGCTTAGTAGCAGGGGCTAGTAACGGCTACACCTTC	CASSLVAGASNGYTF
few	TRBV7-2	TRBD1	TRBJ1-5	TGTGCCAGCAGCTTAGGGGGACAGGTGGAACAGCCCCAGCATTTT	CASSLGGQVEQPQHF